What follows are 27 T cell receptor beta chains derived from one specimen sequenced in a study of identical twins' blood T cells. TCRdb recomputed calls from the 5' RACE reads with MiXCR, one row per CDR3 protein. This table holds 350,000 to 400,000 distinct CDR3 sequences, roughly 28% found once. The specimen was PBMCs. All receptors derive from a woman between 18 and 49 years old in good health.

V usage is TRBV4-3 and J usage is TRBJ2-2, with D possibly being TRBD2 (5 bases). Trimming removed 6 bases at V and 10 bases at J, with 24 bases between. Germline V gives CDR1 LGHNA, CDR2 YSLEER. The CDR3 runs to 16 residues. The CDR3 reads CASRRVGKGARSELFF. The CDR3 DNA follows: TGCGCCAGCAGACGGGTTGGGAAGGGAGCCCGGTCGGAGCTGTTTTTT.

The CDR3 DNA follows: TGCAGTGCTACCACACTTGGATCGCAGTATTTT. Amino acids: CSATTLGSQYF. The chain couples TRBV20-1 to TRBJ2-3; D is ambiguous. Trimming took off 4 bases at V and 10 bases at J, with 12 bases between the two ends. From germline, CDR1 is DFQATT and CDR2 SNEGSKA (reference sequence). The CDR3 has 11 residues.

This clonotype has just a few counts. The chain combines TRBV5-1 with TRBJ2-3; possibly TRBD2 for D (5 bases). Trimming cost V 1 base and J 0 bases, with 9 bases left between them. Germline V gives CDR1 SGHRS, CDR2 YFSETQ. The CDR3 length is 15 residues. This CDR3 is CASSLYGISTDTQYF. The CDR3 DNA is TGCGCCAGCAGCTTGTACGGGATCAGCACAGATACGCAGTATTTT.

The V call is TRBV7-6, the J call TRBJ1-1; 7 bases are a match to TRBD1. Per the germline V gene, CDR1 is SGHVS and CDR2 is FNYEAQ. The CDR3 covers 14 residues. V dropped 3 bases and J dropped 3; count of bases not matched to a gene: 4. The DNA for the CDR3 is TGTGCCAGCAGCTTGGAACAGGGGTACACTGAAGCTTTCTTT. Encoded protein: CASSLEQGYTEAFF.

The chain joins TRBV6-2 or TRBV6-3 to TRBJ1-2; possible D gene TRBD1, 5 bases. Germline V gene data show CDR1 as MNHEY and CDR2 as SVGEGT. The ends were cut back, 6 bases at V and 6 bases at J, with 17 bases in the middle. CDR3 length: 14 amino acids. The CDR3 loop is CASRGDRLLDGYTF. CDR3 coding DNA: TGTGCCAGCAGGGGGGACCGCCTTCTGGATGGCTACACCTTC.

Notes on this clonotype: One end of the junction fails to match germline, which may point to a read error. This chain uses TRBV29-1 with TRBJ1-1, with 9 bases matching TRBD1. The CDR3 contains 15 residues. Germline V gene lookup returns CDR1 SQVTM and CDR2 ANQGSEA. CDR3: CSVEAWTGENTEAFF. CDR3 coding DNA: TGCAGCGTCGAAGCTTGGACAGGGGAAAACACTGAAGCCTTCTTT.

The V and J genes are TRBV5-1 and TRBJ2-3; D is uncertain. From germline, CDR1 is SGHRS and CDR2 YFSETQ. The V gene lost 0 bases and the J gene lost 0 bases, with 14 bases spanning the gap. The CDR3 sequence is 17 residues long. CDR3 nucleotide sequence: TGCGCCAGCAGCTTGGTGCAGTATTCTGCTAGCACAGATACGCAGTATTTT. Amino acids: CASSLVQYSASTDTQYF.

This chain uses TRBV29-1 with TRBJ2-3; 9 bases map to TRBD2. The CDR3 runs 15 residues. Unmatched junction bases numbered 10, after V lost 3 bases and J lost 6 bases. Germline V gene sequence: CDR1 SQVTM, CDR2 ANQGSEA. The CDR3 bases are TGCAGCGTTGATTTTGGCGGGGGGGTTCAGGATACGCAGTATTTT. The encoded protein is CSVDFGGGVQDTQYF.

CDR3 residues: CASSKVVDRRKYSNQPQHF. CDR3 nucleotide sequence: TGTGCCAGTAGTAAGGTGGTGGACAGAAGAAAGTATAGCAATCAGCCCCAGCATTTT. V usage is TRBV19 and J usage is TRBJ1-5, with D possibly being TRBD1 (6 bases). V lost 4 bases, J lost 0 bases, and 22 bases lay in between. The V gene's germline CDR1 is LNHDA and CDR2 SQIVND (reference sequence). The CDR3 totals 19 residues.

This clonotype was observed a few times. This chain uses TRBV29-1 with TRBJ1-2; D remains unclear. The CDR3 contains 13 residues. CDR1 and CDR2 from the germline V gene are SQVTM and ANQGSEA. V gave up 5 bases and J gave up 2 bases, with 12 bases separating them. The CDR3 coding sequence is TGCAGCGTTCCCGAGCAAAAGAACTATGGCTACACCTTC. Translation gives CSVPEQKNYGYTF. The full variable domain, in which reference TRBV29-1 and TRBJ1-2 provide the parts outside the CDR3, is SAVISQKPSRDICQRGTSLTIQCQVDSQVTMMFWYRQQPGQSLTLIATANQGSEATYESGFVIDKFPISRPNLTFSTLTVSNMSPEDSSIYLCSVPEQKNYGYTFGSGTRLTVV.

This chain joins TRBV2 and TRBJ2-3; a weak D match, TRBD1 (6 bases). The CDR3 has 13 amino acids. The germline CDR1 and CDR2 sequences are SNHLY and FYNNEI. The V gene lost 4 bases and the J gene lost 3 bases, with 8 bases spanning the gap. The CDR3 nucleotides read TGTGCCAGCAGTGGTACAGGGACAGATACGCAGTATTTT. Amino acids: CASSGTGTDTQYF.

The chain has TRBV29-1 and TRBJ1-2; D uncertain. V gave up 3 bases and J gave up 7 bases, with 12 bases separating them. Germline V gives CDR1 SQVTM, CDR2 ANQGSEA. The length of the CDR3 is 12 residues. CDR3 nucleotide sequence: TGCAGCGTTGAGGGGTTTGGTGGTGGCTACACCTTC. It is translated as CSVEGFGGGYTF. Full variable domain (remainder filled in from reference TRBV29-1 and TRBJ1-2): SAVISQKPSRDICQRGTSLTIQCQVDSQVTMMFWYRQQPGQSLTLIATANQGSEATYESGFVIDKFPISRPNLTFSTLTVSNMSPEDSSIYLCSVEGFGGGYTFGSGTRLTVV.

This clonotype was counted ten times or more. This chain joins TRBV19 and TRBJ1-5; D unclear. V dropped 3 bases and J dropped 4 bases, with 10 bases sitting between them. The CDR3 covers 14 residues. Germline CDR1 and CDR2: LNHDA and SQIVND (reference sequence). The CDR3, as DNA: TGTGCCAGTAGTATCCTGGGAGATAATCAGCCCCAGCATTTT. This sequence encodes CASSILGDNQPQHF.

This clonotype was seen more than once but under ten times. Mismatch with germline at one junction end may stem from a read error. The J gene is TRBJ1-1, the V gene TRBV29-1, with D perhaps matching TRBD1 (6 bases). This CDR3 spans 13 amino acids. Germline V gives CDR1 SQVTM, CDR2 ANQGSEA. The CDR3: CSAEQGRGTEAFF. Here the CDR3 DNA reads TGCAGCGCTGAACAGGGTAGGGGGACTGAAGCTTTCTTT.

This clonotype was recorded at least ten times. This chain links TRBV9 with TRBJ2-6; D gene unclear. Germline loops: CDR1 SGDLS, CDR2 YYNGEE. The V gene lost 8 bases and the J gene lost 0 bases, with 3 bases spanning the gap. There are 12 residues in the CDR3. The CDR3 DNA reads as TGTGCCAGTACCTCTGGGGCCAACGTCCTGACTTTC. Translation gives CASTSGANVLTF.

Many counts were recorded for this clonotype. V is TRBV29-1 and J is TRBJ2-7; D unclear. The germline gives CDR1 SQVTM, CDR2 ANQGSEA. Trimming cost V 4 bases and J 6 bases, with 7 bases left between them. This CDR3 spans 10 amino acids. Here the CDR3 DNA reads TGCAGCGTTGTTATTGGCGAGCAGTACTTC. Translation: CSVVIGEQYF.

This clonotype was seen more than once but under ten times. This chain connects TRBV7-2 to TRBJ2-3; D is unclear. Germline CDR1 and CDR2: SGHTA and FQGNSA. Trimming removed 7 bases at V and 5 bases at J, with 10 bases between. The length of the CDR3 is 12 residues. The DNA of the CDR3 is TGTGCCAGCAATTCCGCTGAAGATACGCAGTATTTT. It is translated as CASNSAEDTQYF. The full variable domain, with the rest looked up from reference TRBV7-2 and TRBJ2-3, is GAGVSQSPSNKVTEKGKDVELRCDPISGHTALYWYRQSLGQGLEFLIYFQGNSAPDKSGLPSDRFSAERTGGSVSTLTIQRTQQEDSAVYLCASNSAEDTQYFGPGTRLTVL.

In its sample, this clonotype was seen a few times. The chain couples TRBV18 to TRBJ1-2; 9 nucleotides align to TRBD1. The CDR3 spans 14 residues. Germline values: CDR1 KGHSH, CDR2 LQKENI. With V trimmed by 5 bases and J by 5 bases, 6 bases remained unmatched. CDR3 amino acids: CASSAGTGTYGYTF. In nucleotides, the CDR3 is TGTGCCAGCTCAGCAGGGACAGGGACATATGGCTACACCTTC.

The chain combines TRBV6-5 with TRBJ1-4; no firm D call. CDR1 and CDR2 (germline): MNHEY, SVGAGI. The CDR3 spans 17 residues. Deletions cut 0 bases from V and 14 bases from J, with 25 bases between. In nucleotides, the CDR3 is TGTGCCAGCAGTTACTCGCCCCCTTCCGAGACTCCGAGAAGGCTGTTTTTT. Protein sequence: CASSYSPPSETPRRLFF.

The V call is TRBV14, the J call TRBJ1-1; D ambiguous. The germline V gene has CDR1 SGHDN and CDR2 FVKESK. Trimming shortened V by 4 bases and J by 3 bases, and 9 bases separated the two germline ends. The CDR3 extends over 13 amino acids. In nucleotides, the CDR3 is TGTGCCAGCAGCCGTGGGTTGGACACTGAAGCTTTCTTT. Protein sequence: CASSRGLDTEAFF.

This clonotype has at least ten counts. The chain employs TRBV7-2 and TRBJ2-3, with a possible D match to TRBD2 (6 bases). V lost 6 bases, J lost 1 base, and 11 bases lay in between. Germline V lookup: CDR1 SGHTA, CDR2 FQGNSA. The CDR3 loop spans 14 amino acids. CDR3 bases: TGTGCCAGCAGTTCGGGGGAGGGCACAGATACGCAGTATTTT. Amino acid sequence: CASSSGEGTDTQYF.

The chain combines TRBV20-1 with TRBJ2-1; 8 positions agree with TRBD2. CDR1 and CDR2 from the germline V gene are DFQATT and SNEGSKA (reference sequence). The CDR3 sequence is 11 residues long. J lost 9 bases, V lost 6 bases, and 4 bases had no gene match. This CDR3 reads CSATLAGEQFF. CDR3 sequence (DNA): TGCAGTGCAACCCTAGCGGGTGAGCAGTTCTTC.

V gene TRBV5-1 combines with J gene TRBJ2-1, with TRBD1 matching over 7 bases. The V and J ends lost 4 bases and 4 bases, in that order; junction bases with no gene match: 8. Looked up from germline, CDR1 is SGHRS and CDR2 is YFSETQ. CDR3 size: 15 residues. The CDR3 protein is CASSHTGVSYNEQFF. CDR3 nucleotide sequence: TGCGCCAGCAGCCATACAGGGGTGAGTTACAATGAGCAGTTCTTC.

The chain has TRBV30 and TRBJ1-3, with 7 bases aligning to TRBD1. The CDR3 has 15 amino acids. V shed 0 bases and J 8 bases; nucleotides not matched to a gene: 10. Germline V gene data show CDR1 as GTSNPN and CDR2 as SVGIG (reference sequence). The CDR3 DNA follows: TGTGCCTGGAGTGTTCCGGGACAGACGGACTACACCATATATTTT. This translates into CAWSVPGQTDYTIYF.

This sequence joins TRBV6-6 and TRBJ2-3; TRBD1 matches 11 bases. Germline CDR1 and CDR2: MNHNY and SVGAGI (reference sequence). The junction had 8 bases not matched to a gene; V was cut back by 4 bases and J by 5 bases. This CDR3 comprises 16 residues. This CDR3 is CASSSDRGLSRDTQYF. DNA for the CDR3: TGTGCCAGCAGTTCGGACAGGGGGCTGAGCCGAGATACGCAGTATTTT.

The V and J genes are TRBV20-1 and TRBJ1-1; tentative D call: TRBD1 (6 bases). Germline values: CDR1 DFQATT, CDR2 SNEGSKA (reference sequence). This CDR3 comprises 13 residues. V lost 5 bases to trimming and J lost 0 bases, with 10 bases between them. Here the CDR3 DNA reads TGCAGTGCTGAAACAGGGTTGAACACTGAAGCTTTCTTT. It yields the protein CSAETGLNTEAFF.

At least ten counts were recorded for this clonotype. V is TRBV29-1 and J is TRBJ1-2; the match to TRBD1 covers 7 bases. The V gene end was trimmed by 1 base and the J gene end by 1 base; junction bases not matched to a gene: 3. CDR3 length: 14 amino acids. Germline loops: CDR1 SQVTM, CDR2 ANQGSEA. CDR3 DNA sequence: TGCAGCGTTGAAGGGAGGGGGCTTAACTATGGCTACACCTTC. This sequence encodes CSVEGRGLNYGYTF.